The 23 T cell receptor beta chains given below trace back to one sample, sequenced in a study of blood T cell repertoires in COVID-19 (dated by TCRdb to 2020 to 2022). The library was generated by the immunoSEQ multiplex PCR assay. TCRdb limited this immuneACCESS table to in-frame rearrangements with V and J called. A share of clones is missing; checked studies link under half to unresolved V genes, and the rest is unexplained. For this sample the table gives about 110,000 clones, of which 70% to 80% were detected only once. The ten largest clonotypes hold more than 5.5% of the sample. The sequenced material came from peripheral blood. These TCRs come from a man older than 75 with COVID-19, enrolled during active disease.

V gene TRBV19 combines with J gene TRBJ2-7, with a possible D match to TRBD2 (5 bases). Germline V lookup: CDR1 LNHDA, CDR2 SQIVND (reference sequence). The CDR3 is 15 residues long. Between the trimmed V and J ends, which lost 5 bases and 1 base, there was a span of 15 bases. DNA of the CDR3: TGTGCCAGTAGTCTTAGGCCCGGGATGTCCTACGAGCAGTACTTC. Translating it yields CASSLRPGMSYEQYF.

This clone was detected only a few times. CDR3 in DNA: TGTGCCATCAGTGAGTCGGGGACAGGGAATGGCTACACCTTC. Its translation is CAISESGTGNGYTF. The V and J genes are TRBV10-3 and TRBJ1-2, with 9 bases that match TRBD1. CDR3 size: 14 residues. Per the germline V gene, CDR1 is ENHRY and CDR2 is SYGVKD. V lost 0 bases, J lost 6 bases, and 2 bases stayed unmatched.

The V and J genes are TRBV5-1 and TRBJ1-1; TRBD1 aligns across 9 bases. The CDR3 spans 15 residues. Germline V gene lookup returns CDR1 SGHRS and CDR2 YFSETQ. V gave up 6 bases and J gave up 1 base; unmatched junction bases: 7. CDR3: CASTPGQGGNTEAFF. CDR3 DNA: TGCGCCAGCACACCGGGACAGGGAGGGAACACTGAAGCTTTCTTT.

The gene calls are TRBV29-1 and TRBJ2-3; D call uncertain. Per germline, CDR1 SQVTM and CDR2 ANQGSEA. The CDR3 runs to 10 residues. V was trimmed by 5 bases and J by 4 bases, leaving 4 bases between them. This CDR3 is CSVRADTQYF. In DNA, the CDR3 is TGCAGCGTTCGGGCAGATACGCAGTATTTT.

The chain joins TRBV18 to TRBJ2-5; D remains unclear. V was clipped by 1 base and J by 2 bases, with 5 bases between them. CDR3 length: 13 amino acids. From germline, CDR1 is KGHSH and CDR2 LQKENI. The CDR3 is CASSPLAQETQYF. The CDR3 DNA follows: TGTGCCAGCTCACCACTGGCTCAAGAGACCCAGTACTTC.

This clone appeared once. V and J are TRBV19 and TRBJ1-1; D not resolved. CDR1 and CDR2 from the germline V gene are LNHDA and SQIVND (reference sequence). The V end lost 9 bases, the J end lost 4 bases, and 18 bases lay between the germline ends. The CDR3 spans 14 residues. The CDR3 DNA reads TGTGCCAGCTTTCCCGGAGGCGAGAGCACTGAAGCTTTCTTT. Amino acid sequence: CASFPGGESTEAFF.

The rearrangement links TRBV7-3 to TRBJ2-2; D unresolved. This CDR3 is built from 12 residues. CDR1 SGHTA and CDR2 FQGTGA come from the germline V gene. The germline V and J ends were trimmed by 5 bases and 8 bases, with 9 bases remaining between them. The CDR3 here is CASSPRTGELFF. The CDR3 DNA follows: TGTGCCAGCAGCCCGAGAACGGGGGAGCTGTTTTTT.

This chain links TRBV29-1 with TRBJ1-2; 9 positions agree with TRBD1. Germline V gene data show CDR1 as SQVTM and CDR2 as ANQGSEA. V dropped 4 bases and J dropped 4; count of bases not matched to a gene: 7. The CDR3 runs 14 residues. The CDR3 sequence is CSVAGDRVRYGYTF. For the CDR3, the DNA is TGCAGCGTTGCGGGGGACAGGGTCCGCTATGGCTACACCTTC.

This clone was recorded a few times. The rearrangement uses TRBV15 and TRBJ1-1, with 10 bases identical to TRBD1. The germline V gene encodes CDR1 LNHNV and CDR2 YYDKDF (reference sequence). CDR3 length equals 14 residues. The trim removed 1 base at V and 4 bases at J, leaving 0 bases unmatched. CDR3 loop: CATSRGTGGTEAFF. The DNA of the CDR3 is TGTGCCACCAGCAGAGGGACAGGGGGCACTGAAGCTTTCTTT.

The sample holds one count of this clone. V usage is TRBV2 and J usage is TRBJ2-2; TRBD2 might be the D (6 bases). The length of the CDR3 is 14 residues. In germline, CDR1 is SNHLY, CDR2 FYNNEI. The V and J ends lost 7 bases and 2 bases respectively, with 11 bases between them. The CDR3 loop reads CASNGRINTGELFF. For the CDR3, the DNA is TGTGCCAGCAATGGGAGGATAAACACCGGGGAGCTGTTTTTT.

The genes are TRBV5-1 and TRBJ2-5, with a weak D call TRBD1 (5 bases). CDR1 is SGHRS, CDR2 YFSETQ, per germline. This CDR3 comprises 15 residues. With 0 bases removed from V and 7 bases from J, the gap between germline ends came to 16 bases. DNA of the CDR3: TGCGCCAGCAGCTTGGAGGTGGGGCCGATGGGGACCCAGTACTTC. Translation gives CASSLEVGPMGTQYF.

The chain recombines TRBV5-1 with TRBJ2-1; tentative D call: TRBD2 (5 bases). The CDR3 is 15 residues long. In germline, CDR1 is SGHRS, CDR2 YFSETQ. V was clipped by 4 bases and J by 0 bases, with 11 bases between them. The CDR3 region is CASSAGKSSYNEQFF. The CDR3 coding sequence is TGCGCCAGCAGCGCCGGGAAGAGCTCCTACAATGAGCAGTTCTTC.

V and J are TRBV6-2 or TRBV6-3 and TRBJ2-5; 9 positions agree with TRBD1. The CDR3 is 16 residues long. V lost 6 bases to trimming and J lost 3 bases; unmatched junction nucleotides: 11. From germline, CDR1 is MNHEY and CDR2 SVGEGT. Written as DNA, the CDR3 is TGTGCCAGCAGCCATACACTTGGGACAGGGAAAGAGACCCAGTACTTC. It specifies CASSHTLGTGKETQYF.

The rearrangement uses TRBV5-1 and TRBJ1-2, with TRBD1 matching 7 bases. The CDR3 sequence is 15 residues long. V dropped 5 bases and J dropped 3; count of bases not matched to a gene: 10. CDR1 is SGHRS and CDR2 is YFSETQ in the germline V gene. CDR3 sequence reads: CASRKGFDRDYGYTF. CDR3 DNA sequence: TGCGCCAGCAGAAAAGGTTTCGACAGGGACTATGGCTACACCTTC.

This clone was seen a few times. This chain links TRBV19 with TRBJ1-1, with D perhaps matching TRBD1 (5 bases). This CDR3 has 15 residues. V was pared by 1 base and J by 1 base, with 10 bases between. Germline CDR1 LNHDA, CDR2 SQIVND (reference sequence). The CDR3 protein is CASSIGQRGNTEAFF. The CDR3 DNA is TGTGCCAGTAGTATAGGACAGCGGGGGAACACTGAAGCTTTCTTT.

The chain joins TRBV4-3 to TRBJ2-7; 7 nucleotides match TRBD2. The ends lost 3 bases at V and 3 bases at J; junction bases unmatched: 23. The CDR3 is made up of 20 amino acids. The germline V gene has CDR1 LGHNA and CDR2 YSLEER. CDR3 loop: CASSQSPLGTTRSGLYEQYF. The CDR3, as DNA: TGCGCCAGCAGCCAGTCTCCCTTGGGGACTACCCGATCGGGCCTCTACGAGCAGTACTTC.

In this sample, this clone turned up once. This chain uses TRBV19 with TRBJ1-6, with 8 nucleotides matching TRBD1. Germline V gene sequence: CDR1 LNHDA, CDR2 SQIVND (reference sequence). The CDR3 spans 14 residues. V shed 7 bases, J shed 7 bases, and the junction held 6 bases outside the gene matches. CDR3 amino acids: CASIRQGSNSPLHF. For the CDR3, the DNA is TGTGCCAGTATCCGACAGGGGTCCAATTCACCCCTCCACTTT.

The chain uses TRBV5-1 and TRBJ2-1, with 8 bases matching TRBD2. Germline values: CDR1 SGHRS, CDR2 YFSETQ. The CDR3 is 16 residues long. Trimming at V came to 4 bases and at J to 2 bases, leaving 8 bases not matched to a gene. This chain's CDR3 is CASSPAGTSTYNEQFF. For the CDR3, the DNA is TGCGCCAGCAGCCCCGCCGGGACTAGTACCTACAATGAGCAGTTCTTC.

The gene calls are TRBV7-9 and TRBJ1-2; unclear D gene. Germline V gives CDR1 SEHNR, CDR2 FQNEAQ (reference sequence). This CDR3 comprises 16 residues. Trimming took 4 bases from V and 7 from J, leaving 22 bases between them. CDR3 residues: CASSSVVDYIWGGYTF. Here the CDR3 DNA reads TGTGCCAGCAGCTCGGTAGTGGACTATATCTGGGGTGGCTACACCTTC.

This chain links TRBV19 with TRBJ2-3; 9 nucleotides agree with TRBD2. CDR1 and CDR2 from the germline V gene are LNHDA and SQIVND (reference sequence). V shed 7 bases, J shed 5 bases, and the junction held 7 bases outside the gene matches. There are 14 residues in the CDR3. CDR3 loop: CASNRGRAEDTQYF. The CDR3 DNA reads as TGTGCCAGTAATCGCGGGAGGGCCGAAGATACGCAGTATTTT.

V and J are TRBV6-5 and TRBJ2-7, with D possibly matching TRBD1 (6 bases). The germline gives CDR1 MNHEY, CDR2 SVGAGI. Deletions cut 6 bases from V and 0 bases from J, with 15 bases between. The CDR3 contains 15 residues. CDR3 loop: CASSREQGYSYEQYF. In nucleotides, the CDR3 is TGTGCCAGCAGCAGAGAACAGGGTTACTCCTACGAGCAGTACTTC.

The J gene is TRBJ2-7, the V gene TRBV15; perhaps TRBD1 as D (6 bases). Germline CDR1 is LNHNV and CDR2 is YYDKDF (reference sequence). The CDR3 covers 13 residues. V lost 4 bases, J lost 8 bases, and 15 bases lay in between. CDR3 nucleotide sequence: TGTGCCACCAGCAACGCACAGGGCCCACAGCAGTACTTC. It is translated as CATSNAQGPQQYF.

V gene TRBV5-1 combines with J gene TRBJ2-1; D may be TRBD2 (6 bases). Germline loops: CDR1 SGHRS, CDR2 YFSETQ. Trimming removed 0 bases from V and 5 bases from J, with 12 bases in between. This CDR3 comprises 15 residues. The CDR3 DNA reads as TGCGCCAGCAGCTTGGAACGGGAGCGTAACAATGAGCAGTTCTTC. Translation: CASSLERERNNEQFF.